This TCR beta chain was captured by sequencing in a study of immune heterogeneity within non-small cell lung tumors. Concerning this clonotype itself: This may stem from a read error, because a much larger clone lies one nucleotide away.

This CDR3 has 14 amino acids. The germline V gene has CDR1 LNHDA and CDR2 SQIVND (reference sequence). V lost 5 bases and J lost 2; bases outside the gene matches: 5. Genomic DNA from bulk tumor acted as the template, and 600 ng was loaded per sample. Taken during surgery, several biopsies per primary tumor were spaced as far apart as possible within the tumor mass. Undergoing curative surgery were patients whose non-small cell lung cancer was untreated and newly diagnosed. Multiplex PCR was performed with 32 V and 13 J primers, and it amplified TCR beta CDR3. MiXCR, run by TCRdb on the multiplex PCR reads, gives a single entry per CDR3 protein. Of fewer than 15,000 distinct CDR3 sequences listed, 20% to 25% are singletons.

This sequence was found in a man aged 60 to 69 with non-small cell lung cancer. The sequencing sample was made of lung tumor tissue. The J gene is TRBJ1-2, the V gene TRBV19; 7 nucleotides align to TRBD1. In DNA, the CDR3 is TGTGCCAGTAGTGGGGTGGGACAGAACTATGGCTACACCTTC. It codes for CASSGVGQNYGYTF.